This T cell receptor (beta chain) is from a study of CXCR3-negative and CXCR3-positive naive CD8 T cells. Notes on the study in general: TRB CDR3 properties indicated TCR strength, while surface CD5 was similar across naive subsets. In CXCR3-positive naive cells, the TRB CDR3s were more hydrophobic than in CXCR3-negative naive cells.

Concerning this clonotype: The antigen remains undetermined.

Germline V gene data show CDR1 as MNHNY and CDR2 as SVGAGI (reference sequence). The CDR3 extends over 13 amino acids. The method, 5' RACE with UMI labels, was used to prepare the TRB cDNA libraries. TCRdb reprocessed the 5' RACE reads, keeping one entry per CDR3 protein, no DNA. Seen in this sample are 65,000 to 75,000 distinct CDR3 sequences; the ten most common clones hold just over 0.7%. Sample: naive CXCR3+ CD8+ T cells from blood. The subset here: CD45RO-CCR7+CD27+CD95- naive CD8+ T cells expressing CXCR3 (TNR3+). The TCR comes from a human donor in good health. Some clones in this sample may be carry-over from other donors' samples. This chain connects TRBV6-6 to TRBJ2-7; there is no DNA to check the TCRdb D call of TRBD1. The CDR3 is CASTGDSQDEQYF.